This T cell receptor beta chain originates from a study of cytomegalovirus exposure and HLA in healthy donors. Study-level results: Certain sequence variants were highly shared and formed a cluster, and this cluster was likely a sequencing artifact. Later on, an analysis found that several of the most significant clusters appeared to be linked to common viral pathogens, which included parvovirus B19. Most TCRs appeared rarely, but some public TCRs recurred in many donors.

CDR3 length: 15 amino acids. The germline CDR1 and CDR2 sequences are SGDLS and YYNGEE. V shed 0 bases and J shed 0 bases, with 7 bases lying between them. Notes on this clone: The antigen remains undetermined.

Primers included in the PCR were 60 Vbeta and 13 Jbeta primers. Method: immunoSEQ multiplex PCR; TCRdb's copy keeps in-frame clones and lacks some. The sample records 150,000 or so clones, around three quarters being singletons. This clonotype was sampled from a young woman in good health and CMV-seronegative. This chain links TRBV9 with TRBJ2-1; D is unclear. Sample: PBMCs. Written as DNA, the CDR3 is TGTGCCAGCAGCGTAGTTGCGAACTCCTACAATGAGCAGTTCTTC. This translates into CASSVVANSYNEQFF.